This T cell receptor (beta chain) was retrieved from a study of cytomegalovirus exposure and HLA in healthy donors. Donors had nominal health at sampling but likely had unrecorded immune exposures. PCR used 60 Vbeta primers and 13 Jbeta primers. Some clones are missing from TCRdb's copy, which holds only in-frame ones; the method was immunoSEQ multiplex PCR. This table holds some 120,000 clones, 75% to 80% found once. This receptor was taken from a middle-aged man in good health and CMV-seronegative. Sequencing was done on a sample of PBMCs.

The CDR3 loop reads CASSPSSYNSPLHF. CDR3 in DNA: TGTGCCAGCAGCCCGAGCTCCTATAATTCACCCCTCCACTTT. J is TRBJ1-6 and V is TRBV11-2; D not resolved. Deletions cut 5 bases from V and 0 bases from J, with 5 bases between. Germline loops: CDR1 SGHAT, CDR2 FQNNGV. This CDR3 has 14 amino acids. Based on the CDR3 plus reference TRBV11-2 and TRBJ1-6, the full variable domain is EAGVAQSPRYKIIEKRQSVAFWCNPISGHATLYWYQQILGQGPKLLIQFQNNGVVDDSQLPKDRFSAERLKGVDSTLKIQPAKLEDSAVYLCASSPSSYNSPLHFGNGTRLTVT.